One and the same sample provided the 29 T cell receptor beta chains below, sequenced in a study of T-cell memory formation after mild COVID-19. TCRdb passed the 5' RACE reads through MiXCR, listing each CDR3 protein once. This sample has about 400,000 distinct CDR3 sequences; roughly a quarter occur once, and the top ten carry under 15%. Sequencing was performed on PBMCs or a T cell subset sorted from them (not recorded which). The receptors derive from an adult woman who had mild COVID-19 (a few samples of this study predate the infection). Cell type and time point are not known.

This chain joins TRBV7-8 and TRBJ2-2; D not resolved. Germline V gene sequence: CDR1 SGHVS, CDR2 FQNEAQ. V lost 6 bases to trimming and J lost 3 bases, with 17 bases between them. The CDR3 loop spans 16 amino acids. The CDR3 DNA sequence: TGTGCCAGCAGAAAACCCGGTGGTTCGGACACCGGGGAGCTGTTTTTT. Amino acid sequence: CASRKPGGSDTGELFF. The full variable domain, in which reference TRBV7-8 and TRBJ2-2 provide the parts outside the CDR3, is GAGVSQSPRYKVAKRGQDVALRCDPISGHVSLFWYQQALGQGPEFLTYFQNEAQLDKSGLPSDRFFAERPEGSVSTLKIQRTQQEDSAVYLCASRKPGGSDTGELFFGEGSRLTVL.

The V and J genes are TRBV24-1 and TRBJ2-1; D is unresolved. The CDR3 extends over 17 amino acids. V lost 5 bases and J 6 bases, leaving 22 bases between the germline ends. Germline V gives CDR1 KGHDR, CDR2 SFDVKD. The CDR3 DNA follows: TGTGCCACCAGTGTCCTACAGCCTACCCGGGCTCTCAATGAGCAGTTCTTC. Protein product: CATSVLQPTRALNEQFF.

The chain employs TRBV29-1 and TRBJ1-1; the match to TRBD1 covers 8 bases. The CDR3 sequence is 14 residues long. With 6 bases clipped from V and 0 bases from J, the junction kept 6 bases outside the gene matches. Germline assignment: CDR1 SQVTM and CDR2 ANQGSEA. The CDR3 DNA reads as TGCAGCGTAGATACCAGGGGGCTGAACACTGAAGCTTTCTTT. Translated, it gives CSVDTRGLNTEAFF.

This clonotype was detected only a few times. The chain uses TRBV20-1 and TRBJ2-3; the match to TRBD2 covers 8 bases. Germline V gene sequence: CDR1 DFQATT, CDR2 SNEGSKA (reference sequence). The CDR3 covers 17 residues. V was clipped by 2 bases and J by 0 bases; unmatched bases: 10. This chain's CDR3 is CSARSVAGTTSTDTQYF. CDR3 bases: TGCAGTGCTAGAAGTGTAGCGGGGACAACTAGCACAGATACGCAGTATTTT.

The V gene is TRBV10-3, the J gene TRBJ1-2; D perhaps matches TRBD1 (5 bases). The germline V and J ends were trimmed by 2 bases and 8 bases, with 12 bases remaining between them. The CDR3 sequence is 13 residues long. CDR1 is ENHRY, CDR2 SYGVKD, per germline. For the CDR3, the DNA is TGTGCCATCAGTGAGGCGCCGGGGCGAGGCTACACCTTC. It encodes CAISEAPGRGYTF.

This chain uses TRBV15 with TRBJ2-1; the D is unclear. The V gene's germline CDR1 is LNHNV and CDR2 YYDKDF (reference sequence). Trimming took 1 base from V and 5 from J, leaving 12 bases between them. The CDR3 extends over 15 amino acids. CDR3 protein: CATSRGRPKHNEQFF. The CDR3 DNA reads as TGTGCCACCAGCAGAGGTCGACCCAAGCACAATGAGCAGTTCTTC. Supplemented by reference TRBV15 and TRBJ2-1, the full variable domain reads DAMVIQNPRYQVTQFGKPVTLSCSQTLNHNVMYWYQQKSSQAPKLLFHYYDKDFNNEADTPDNFQSRRPNTSFCFLDIRSPGLGDTAMYLCATSRGRPKHNEQFFGPGTRLTVL.

In its sample, this clonotype was seen a few times. The CDR3 bases are TGTGCCAGCAGCGATACCAGCGGTGCCACCGGGGAGCTGTTTTTT. This codes for CASSDTSGATGELFF. This chain uses TRBV6-1 with TRBJ2-2; D may be TRBD2 (5 bases). Germline V gene lookup returns CDR1 MNHNS and CDR2 SASEGT. The CDR3 totals 15 residues. V dropped 6 bases and J dropped 4 bases, with 15 bases sitting between them.

The chain joins TRBV27 to TRBJ2-1; 12 nucleotides agree with TRBD2. J gave up 10 bases and V 6 bases, and 1 base lay outside the gene matches. CDR1 and CDR2 (germline): MNHEY, SMNVEV (reference sequence). This CDR3 region has 12 residues. CDR3: CASRGLAGEQFF. The CDR3 DNA is TGTGCCAGCAGAGGACTAGCGGGGGAGCAGTTCTTC.

The chain links TRBV7-9 to TRBJ1-5, with 10 nucleotides matching TRBD1. Unmatched junction bases numbered 5, after V lost 10 bases and J lost 2 bases. Germline CDR1 SEHNR, CDR2 FQNEAQ (reference sequence). The CDR3 runs 14 residues. The CDR3 sequence: CATGTGVRNQPQHF. Here the CDR3 DNA reads TGTGCCACCGGGACAGGGGTCCGCAATCAGCCCCAGCATTTT.

The chain has TRBV7-8 and TRBJ2-6; the match to TRBD1 covers 8 bases. The germline gives CDR1 SGHVS, CDR2 FQNEAQ. The CDR3 is made up of 18 amino acids. With 5 bases clipped from V and 1 base from J, the junction kept 10 bases outside the gene matches. CDR3 nucleotide sequence: TGTGCCAGCAGCGCCTTGACCCGGACAGGGTCTGGGGCCAACGTCCTGACTTTC. Translated: CASSALTRTGSGANVLTF. The variable domain in full, with the rest retrieved from reference TRBV7-8 and TRBJ2-6, is GAGVSQSPRYKVAKRGQDVALRCDPISGHVSLFWYQQALGQGPEFLTYFQNEAQLDKSGLPSDRFFAERPEGSVSTLKIQRTQQEDSAVYLCASSALTRTGSGANVLTFGAGSRLTVL.

V gene TRBV7-9 combines with J gene TRBJ2-3, with D hard to call. Deletions cut 6 bases from V and 2 bases from J, with 6 bases between. The length of the CDR3 is 12 residues. Germline assignment: CDR1 SEHNR and CDR2 FQNEAQ (reference sequence). CDR3 sequence reads: CASRGATDTQYF. The CDR3 DNA sequence: TGTGCCAGCAGGGGTGCCACAGATACGCAGTATTTT.

The chain links TRBV25-1 to TRBJ2-7, with 9 nucleotides matching TRBD1. The CDR3 is 15 amino acids. With V trimmed by 4 bases and J by 3 bases, 7 bases remained unmatched. CDR1 MGHDK and CDR2 SYGVNS come from the germline V gene. The DNA for the CDR3 is TGTGCCAGCAGTGCTTTGGACAGGGGAGGCTACGAGCAGTACTTC. As protein: CASSALDRGGYEQYF.

In this sample, this clonotype turned up a few times. The chain has TRBV5-1 and TRBJ2-5, with 10 positions matching TRBD1. V trimming: 0 bases; J trimming: 3 bases; junction bases outside the gene matches: 5. The CDR3 has 16 amino acids. In germline, CDR1 is SGHRS, CDR2 YFSETQ. As DNA, the CDR3 is TGCGCCAGCAGCTTGGTCCCCGGACAGGGGGAAGAGACCCAGTACTTC. Its protein product is CASSLVPGQGEETQYF. Full variable domain (missing parts from reference TRBV5-1 and TRBJ2-5): KAGVTQTPRYLIKTRGQQVTLSCSPISGHRSVSWYQQTPGQGLQFLFEYFSETQRNKGNFPGRFSGRQFSNSRSEMNVSTLELGDSALYLCASSLVPGQGEETQYFGPGTRLLVL.

This chain joins TRBV2 and TRBJ2-2, with D perhaps matching TRBD1 (5 bases). CDR3 length: 13 residues. Trimming removed 4 bases at V and 3 bases at J, with 6 bases between. Germline V CDR1 and CDR2: SNHLY, FYNNEI. CDR3: CASSGGHTGELFF. The CDR3 nucleotides are TGTGCCAGCAGTGGGGGCCACACCGGGGAGCTGTTTTTT.

This clonotype was detected a few times. The V call is TRBV5-1, the J call TRBJ2-2, with TRBD2 matching over 7 bases. Germline V gene lookup returns CDR1 SGHRS and CDR2 YFSETQ. CDR3 length: 17 residues. The V and J ends lost 3 bases and 1 base, in that order; junction bases with no gene match: 9. The CDR3 reads CASSSLGRGRNTGELFF. Here the CDR3 DNA reads TGCGCCAGCAGCTCCCTGGGGAGGGGACGGAACACCGGGGAGCTGTTTTTT.

The chain combines TRBV20-1 with TRBJ2-6; D could derive from TRBD1 or TRBD2 (5 bases each). The V gene lost 6 bases and the J gene lost 0 bases, with 15 bases spanning the gap. The length of the CDR3 is 16 residues. Germline V lookup: CDR1 DFQATT, CDR2 SNEGSKA (reference sequence). CDR3 loop: CSAIRDGSSGANVLTF. The CDR3 nucleotides read TGCAGTGCCATCCGGGACGGAAGCTCTGGGGCCAACGTCCTGACTTTC.

The chain joins TRBV19 to TRBJ2-7; D perhaps matches TRBD2 (6 bases). CDR3 length: 15 residues. Germline CDR1 is LNHDA and CDR2 is SQIVND (reference sequence). V was trimmed by 7 bases and J by 6 bases, leaving 22 bases between them. The CDR3 protein is CASTSPGLPPIEQYF. The CDR3, as DNA: TGTGCCAGTACTTCTCCGGGACTTCCCCCTATCGAGCAGTACTTC.

This clonotype was picked up many times. The V call is TRBV2, the J call TRBJ2-2, with D hard to call. V was shortened by 6 bases and J by 6 bases, with 5 bases between the two germline ends. The CDR3 totals 11 residues. In germline, CDR1 is SNHLY, CDR2 FYNNEI. This chain's CDR3 is CASRAPGELFF. The CDR3 bases are TGTGCCAGCAGAGCGCCCGGGGAGCTGTTTTTT.

This clonotype was recorded a few times. The V call is TRBV30, the J call TRBJ1-2; tentatively, D is TRBD1 (6 bases). The CDR3 totals 14 residues. V was cut by 8 bases and J by 4 bases, with 20 bases left in between. Germline V gene lookup returns CDR1 GTSNPN and CDR2 SVGIG (reference sequence). CDR3 sequence: CAGGGGGLPYGYTF. The CDR3 DNA reads as TGTGCCGGTGGAGGAGGGGGGCTCCCCTATGGCTACACCTTC.

This clonotype was found a few times. The CDR3 sequence: CASRPGTSQWNYGYTF. As DNA, the CDR3 is TGTGCCAGCAGACCCGGGACCTCTCAGTGGAACTATGGCTACACCTTC. V gene TRBV12-3 or TRBV12-4 combines with J gene TRBJ1-2, with D maybe TRBD1 (5 bases). The length of the CDR3 is 16 residues. V lost 6 bases, J lost 2 bases, and 19 bases lay in between.

This clonotype has at least ten counts. The rearrangement uses TRBV5-1 and TRBJ2-5; D may be TRBD1 (6 bases). There are 13 residues in the CDR3. V shed 4 bases and J shed 5 bases, with 12 bases lying between them. The germline CDR1 and CDR2 sequences are SGHRS and YFSETQ. CDR3 nucleotides: TGCGCCAGCAGCCTGGGGGCTAGGGAGACCCAGTACTTC. As protein: CASSLGARETQYF.

The chain combines TRBV4-3 with TRBJ1-5; 8 nucleotides align to TRBD1. V lost 0 bases and J lost 5; bases outside the gene matches: 6. This CDR3 contains 16 residues. CDR1 and CDR2 (germline): LGHNA, YSLEER. Here the CDR3 DNA reads TGCGCCAGCAGCCAAGACTCTCAGGGGGCGGATCAGCCCCAGCATTTT. Translating it yields CASSQDSQGADQPQHF.

This clonotype was found a few times. The rearrangement uses TRBV4-3 and TRBJ2-7, with TRBD1 matching 9 bases. The germline gives CDR1 LGHNA, CDR2 YSLEER. This CDR3 comprises 16 residues. V was pared by 1 base and J by 2 bases, with 6 bases of the junction left unmatched. CDR3 sequence reads: CASSQVGGTGTYEQYF. DNA for the CDR3: TGCGCCAGCAGCCAAGTGGGAGGGACAGGGACCTACGAGCAGTACTTC.

This clonotype was seen at least ten times. The chain carries TRBV12-3 or TRBV12-4 and TRBJ1-1, with D maybe TRBD1 (5 bases). The CDR3 runs to 15 residues. The germline V and J ends were trimmed by 5 bases and 5 bases, with 18 bases remaining between them. CDR3 sequence (DNA): TGTGCCAGCAGTCCCGGGACCCCGAGAAATACTGAAGCTTTCTTT. Amino acid sequence: CASSPGTPRNTEAFF.

This chain joins TRBV4-2 and TRBJ2-1; 11 nucleotides match TRBD2. CDR1 is LGHNA and CDR2 is YNFKEQ in the germline V gene. V trimming: 0 bases; J trimming: 2 bases; junction bases outside the gene matches: 3. CDR3 length: 17 amino acids. CDR3 in amino acids: CASSQDLAGGPYNEQFF. The CDR3 DNA reads as TGTGCCAGCAGCCAAGATTTAGCGGGAGGGCCCTACAATGAGCAGTTCTTC.

This clonotype was seen a handful of times. The chain couples TRBV6-5 to TRBJ2-3; a possible D gene is TRBD2 (6 bases). The V and J ends lost 6 bases and 5 bases respectively, with 18 bases between them. The CDR3 is made up of 15 amino acids. Germline lookup yields CDR1 MNHEY and CDR2 SVGAGI. The CDR3 protein is CASSRGWGVGDTQYF. DNA for the CDR3: TGTGCCAGCAGCCGGGGGTGGGGGGTCGGAGATACGCAGTATTTT.

This rearrangement joins TRBV19 to TRBJ2-3; D is ambiguous. Germline CDR1 reads LNHDA; CDR2 reads SQIVND (reference sequence). Trimming left V 3 bases short and J 5 bases short, with 21 bases between. CDR3 length: 17 amino acids. The CDR3 DNA is TGTGCCAGTAGTATTTCCCGAACCGTCTCGAGGAGAGATACGCAGTATTTT. Its translation is CASSISRTVSRRDTQYF.

This chain uses TRBV5-6 with TRBJ1-2, with TRBD1 identical over 10 bases. V dropped 4 bases and J dropped 8; count of bases not matched to a gene: 11. The CDR3 sequence is 15 residues long. The germline CDR1 and CDR2 sequences are SGHDT and YYEEEE. This CDR3 reads CASSPPGQGILGYTF. The DNA of the CDR3 is TGTGCCAGCAGCCCTCCGGGACAGGGGATACTGGGCTACACCTTC.

This clonotype was seen repeatedly, ten times or more. This chain joins TRBV7-6 and TRBJ2-3; D is unclear. The CDR3 contains 14 residues. Deletions cut 0 bases from V and 1 base from J, with 5 bases between. Per germline, CDR1 SGHVS and CDR2 FNYEAQ. The DNA for the CDR3 is TGTGCCAGCAGCTTAGCGGACCGCACAGATACGCAGTATTTT. This encodes CASSLADRTDTQYF.